This T cell receptor (beta chain) was found in a study of shared clonotypes between healthy human individuals. Study results and caveats: Several donors had 4% to 6.5% of their naive CD4 clonotypes in common. Non-shared clonotypes displayed generation probabilities falling below those of clonotypes present in all four donors.

Healthy HIV-negative adults without recent acute infections or vaccinations served as donors. A CD45RA+ naive subset and a CD45RA-negative memory subset were split from CD4+ cells. Note on this clone: Its antigen is unidentified.

There are 12 residues in the CDR3. The germline gives CDR1 SQVTM, CDR2 ANQGSEA. The germline V and J ends were trimmed by 4 bases and 4 bases, with 10 bases remaining between them. The data were produced by immunoSEQ multiplex PCR, yet TCRdb's version contains in-frame clones alone and is incomplete. Here the sample spans under 300,000 clones, approximately 65% being singletons. V usage is TRBV29-1 and J usage is TRBJ2-5; D is undetermined. The TCR originated in a man aged 25-45 years in good health. Input material: memory CD4+ T cells sorted from blood. The subset is: CD45RA-negative fraction. The CDR3 loop is CSVVSRRETQYF. The CDR3 DNA reads TGCAGCGTTGTATCGAGGAGAGAGACCCAGTACTTC. The variable domain in full, completed from reference TRBV29-1 and TRBJ2-5, reads SAVISQKPSRDICQRGTSLTIQCQVDSQVTMMFWYRQQPGQSLTLIATANQGSEATYESGFVIDKFPISRPNLTFSTLTVSNMSPEDSSIYLCSVVSRRETQYFGPGTRLLVL.